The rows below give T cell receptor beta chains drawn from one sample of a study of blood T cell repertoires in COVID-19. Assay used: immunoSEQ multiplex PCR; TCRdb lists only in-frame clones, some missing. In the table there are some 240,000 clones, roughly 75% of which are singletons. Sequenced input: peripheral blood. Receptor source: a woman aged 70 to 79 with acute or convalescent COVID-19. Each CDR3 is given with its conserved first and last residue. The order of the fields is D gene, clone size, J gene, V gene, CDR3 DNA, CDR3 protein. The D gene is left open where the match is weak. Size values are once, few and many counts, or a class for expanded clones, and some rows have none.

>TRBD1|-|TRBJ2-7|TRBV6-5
TGTGCCAGCAGTTACTCCGGGACAGGGTACGAGCAGTACTTC
CASSYSGTGYEQYF
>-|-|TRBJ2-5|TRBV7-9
TGTGCCAGCAAGGGGCCGTACCAAGAGACCCAGTACTTC
CASKGPYQETQYF
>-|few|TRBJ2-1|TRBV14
TGTGCCAGCAGCCAAGGAGGGGGGGGCCGTTCAAATGAGCAGTTCTTC
CASSQGGGGRSNEQFF
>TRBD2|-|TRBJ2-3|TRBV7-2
TGTGCCAGCAGCCCCGACCGGGCTAGCGGGGGGCGGGATACGCAGTATTTT
CASSPDRASGGRDTQYF
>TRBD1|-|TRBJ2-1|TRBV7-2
TGTGCCAGCAGCTTACAGGGGGCCAATGAGCAGTTCTTC
CASSLQGANEQFF
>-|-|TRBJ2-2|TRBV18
TGTGCCAGCTCACCAACAGGCCGGCACACCGGGGAGCTGTTTTTT
CASSPTGRHTGELFF
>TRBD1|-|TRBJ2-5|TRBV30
TGTGCCTGGAGTGTGGGACAGTCCCCGACCCAGTACTTC
CAWSVGQSPTQYF
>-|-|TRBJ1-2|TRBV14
TGTGCCAGCAGCCCCAGGGGCAGAGATGGCTACACCTTC
CASSPRGRDGYTF
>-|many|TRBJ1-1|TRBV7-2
TGTGCCAGCAGCTTAGTATGGGAGGGCACTGAAGCTTTCTTT
CASSLVWEGTEAFF
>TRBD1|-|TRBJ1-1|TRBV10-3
TGTGCCATCACCTTGGACAGGGGGGGCACTGAAGCTTTCTTT
CAITLDRGGTEAFF
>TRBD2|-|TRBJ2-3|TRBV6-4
TGTGCCAGCAGCAGTAGCGGGGGGGCGACAGATACGCAGTATTTT
CASSSSGGATDTQYF
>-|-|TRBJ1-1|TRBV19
TGTGCCACTCGCTCCCGGGTGGAGAGTCTCAGGGACACTGAAGCTTTCTTT
CATRSRVESLRDTEAFF
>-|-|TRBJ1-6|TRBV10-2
TGCGCCAGCAGTGTGCCAGGGAATTCACCCCTCCACTTT
CASSVPGNSPLHF
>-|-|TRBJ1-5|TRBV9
TGTGCCAGCAGCGTAGGAGGATTTAATCAGCCCCAGCATTTT
CASSVGGFNQPQHF
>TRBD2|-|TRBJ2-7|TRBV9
TGTGCCAGCAGCGTAGGGCTAGCGGGGGAACACGAGCAGTACTTC
CASSVGLAGEHEQYF
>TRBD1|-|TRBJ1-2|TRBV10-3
TGTGCCATCAGTGAGCCCGGGACAGGTGGCTATGGCTACACCTTC
CAISEPGTGGYGYTF
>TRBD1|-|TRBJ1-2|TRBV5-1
TGCGCCAGCAGCACCGGGACAGGGGGCGACGGCTACACCTTC
CASSTGTGGDGYTF
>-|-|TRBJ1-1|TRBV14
TGTGCCAGCAGCCAAGCTAGAATTGGGGCCACTGAAGCTTTCTTT
CASSQARIGATEAFF
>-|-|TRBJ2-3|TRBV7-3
TGTGCCAGCAGCCCCATCGGTGGAGTTGCAGATACGCAGTATTTT
CASSPIGGVADTQYF
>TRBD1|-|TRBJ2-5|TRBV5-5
TGTGCCAGCAGCTTGGCATATCAGGGGGCAGAGACCCAGTACTTC
CASSLAYQGAETQYF
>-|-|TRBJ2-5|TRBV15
TGTGCCACCAGCAGAGATCGGGGGTACCAAGAGACCCAGTACTTC
CATSRDRGYQETQYF
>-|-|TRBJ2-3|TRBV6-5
TGTGCCAGCAGTTACTCCGGCGGGGCTAGGGATACGCAGTATTTT
CASSYSGGARDTQYF
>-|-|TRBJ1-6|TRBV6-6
TGTGCCAGCAGCCCCCCGGACTTACCCCTCCACTTT
CASSPPDLPLHF
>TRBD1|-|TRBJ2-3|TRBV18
TGTGCCAGCTCACCACCGGGACAGCCTAGCACAGATACGCAGTATTTT
CASSPPGQPSTDTQYF
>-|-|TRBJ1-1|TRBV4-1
TGCGCCAGCAGCCAGAACGGCAGGAGGCCGAACACTGAAGCTTTCTTT
CASSQNGRRPNTEAFF
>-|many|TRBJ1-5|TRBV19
TGTGCCAGTAGTATTGGAGGAACCAGCAATCAGCCCCAGCATTTT
CASSIGGTSNQPQHF
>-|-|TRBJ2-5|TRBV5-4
TGTGCCAGCAGCGGTGGGCGTGCAGAGACCCAGTACTTC
CASSGGRAETQYF
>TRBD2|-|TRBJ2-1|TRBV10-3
TGTGCCATCAGTGGGCAGAGCGGGGGGGTCAATGAGCAGTTCTTC
CAISGQSGGVNEQFF
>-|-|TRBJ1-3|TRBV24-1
TGTGCCACCAGTGATGGCTTGACGGGGGGAAACACCATATATTTT
CATSDGLTGGNTIYF
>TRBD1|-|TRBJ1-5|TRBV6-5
TGTGCCAGCAGTAACGACAGGGGGAATCAGCCCCAGCATTTT
CASSNDRGNQPQHF
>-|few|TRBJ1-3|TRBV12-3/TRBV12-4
TGTGCCACCGCCCGAAGTCAGGGAAACACCATATATTTT
CATARSQGNTIYF
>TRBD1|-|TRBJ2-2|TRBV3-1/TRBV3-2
TGTGCCAGCATAAACCGGGACAGGGGGCACACCGGGGAGCTGTTTTTT
CASINRDRGHTGELFF
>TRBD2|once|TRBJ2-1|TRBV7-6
TGTGCCAGCAGCTTGCAGGGCGGGGGGGCCAGGAGGGAGCAGTTCTTC
CASSLQGGGARREQFF
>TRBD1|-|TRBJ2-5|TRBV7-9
TGTGCCAGCAGCTTAACTGGACAGGGCGGAGAGACCCAGTACTTC
CASSLTGQGGETQYF
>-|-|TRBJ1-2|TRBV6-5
TGTGCCAGCAGTTACTTGGGAGACCGCCTTGGCTACACCTTC
CASSYLGDRLGYTF
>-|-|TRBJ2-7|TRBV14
TGTGCCAGCAGCGGAGGCTACGAGCAGTACTTC
CASSGGYEQYF
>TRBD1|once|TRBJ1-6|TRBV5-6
TGTGCCAGCAGCTCGGGACAGGGAAATTCACCCCTCCACTTT
CASSSGQGNSPLHF
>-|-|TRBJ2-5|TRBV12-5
TGTGCTAGTGGTTTGGGAGGGATCCAAGAGACCCAGTACTTC
CASGLGGIQETQYF
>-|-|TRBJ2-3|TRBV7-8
TGTGCCAGCAGCTACCTCCGAGGGGGGGTCGGAGATACGCAGTATTTT
CASSYLRGGVGDTQYF
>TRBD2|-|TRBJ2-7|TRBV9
TGTGCCAGCAGCGCAACTAGCGGGGCTTCCTACGAGCAGTACTTC
CASSATSGASYEQYF
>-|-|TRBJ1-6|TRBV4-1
TGCGCCAGCAGCCAAGATGAGGACAGCGCCTATAATTCACCCCTCCACTTT
CASSQDEDSAYNSPLHF
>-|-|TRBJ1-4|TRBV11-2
TGTGCCAGCAGTCCTAATCTCCAAAACAATGAAAAACTGTTTTTT
CASSPNLQNNEKLFF
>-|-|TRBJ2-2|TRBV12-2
TGTGCAAGTCGCTCCACTAGCGGGGTTCTCGGGGAGCTGTTTTTT
CASRSTSGVLGELFF
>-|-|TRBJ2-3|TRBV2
TGTGCCAGCAGTGATATCTCCACAGATACGCAGTATTTT
CASSDISTDTQYF
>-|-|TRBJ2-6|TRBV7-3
TGTGCCAGCAGCTTAGGGCAGGGAGGCGCCGCTGGGGCCAACGTCCTGACTTTC
CASSLGQGGAAGANVLTF
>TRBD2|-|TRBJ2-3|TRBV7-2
TGTGCCAGCAGCTTAATGGCGGGGGGGCGGGGAGATACGCAGTATTTT
CASSLMAGGRGDTQYF
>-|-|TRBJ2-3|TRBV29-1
TGCAGCGTTGAAGGTTTAACGTCTACCCCCACAGATACGCAGTATTTT
CSVEGLTSTPTDTQYF
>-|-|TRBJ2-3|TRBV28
TGTGCCAGCAGCGGAGGGGACGTAAGCACAGATACGCAGTATTTT
CASSGGDVSTDTQYF
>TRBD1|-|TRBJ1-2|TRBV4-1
TGCGCCAGCAGCCCCGTAGGGGGCTCTACTAACTATGGCTACACCTTC
CASSPVGGSTNYGYTF
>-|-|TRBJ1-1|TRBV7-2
TGTGCCAGCAGCTTAAGTACAGGGAGTGGCCCTGAAGCTTTCTTT
CASSLSTGSGPEAFF
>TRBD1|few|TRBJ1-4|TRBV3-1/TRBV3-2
TGTGCCAGCAGCCAAGGGAATTCCGGGACAGGGAATGAAAAACTGTTTTTT
CASSQGNSGTGNEKLFF
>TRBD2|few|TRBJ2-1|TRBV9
TGTGCCAGCAGCGTGCGGGGGGGCAATGAGCAGTTCTTC
CASSVRGGNEQFF
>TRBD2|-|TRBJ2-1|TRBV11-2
TGTGCCAGCAGCTTAGATCCCCCTTCGACTAGCGGGGGATACAATGAGCAGTTCTTC
CASSLDPPSTSGGYNEQFF
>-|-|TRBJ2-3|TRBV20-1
TGCAGTGCTAGTGTACAGGGAAGTACAGATACGCAGTATTTT
CSASVQGSTDTQYF
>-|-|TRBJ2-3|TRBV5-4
TGTGCCAGCAGCATACAGGGCAGGGATACGCAGTATTTT
CASSIQGRDTQYF
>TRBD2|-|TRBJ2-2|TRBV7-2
TGTGCCAGCAGCTTAGTTCCTAGCGGGGGGGCCGGACGGGAGCTGTTTTTT
CASSLVPSGGAGRELFF
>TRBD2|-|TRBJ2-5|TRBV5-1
TGCGCCAGCAGCCCAAGGACTAGCGGGGGGTCGGGAGAGACCCAGTACTTC
CASSPRTSGGSGETQYF
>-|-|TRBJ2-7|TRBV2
TGTGCCAGCACCTCCGGGGTCCGGGGCTACGAGCAGTACTTC
CASTSGVRGYEQYF
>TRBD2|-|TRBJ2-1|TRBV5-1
TGCGCCAGCAGCTACGTAGCGGGGGGGACCTACAATGAGCAGTTCTTC
CASSYVAGGTYNEQFF